The clone carrying this TCR beta chain has more than one count but fewer than ten. The source of the sample is a study of Graves' ophthalmopathy and Graves' hyperthyroidism. The evidence that diagnosis relied on was clinical symptoms, serum thyroxine, TRAb, thyroid ultrasound and orbital computed tomography. Using RNA transcripts, the TCR beta CDR3 regions were amplified. RT-PCR in the first round used HTBI primers; a second-round multiplex PCR followed. Via MiXCR, TCRdb re-called the multiplex PCR reads, giving one row per CDR3 protein. Of some 350,000 distinct CDR3 sequences in the sample, roughly 17% are singletons; the top ten hold roughly 2.6%. The receptor comes from an adult woman with stable Graves' hyperthyroidism. The sample consisted of peripheral blood.

CDR3 nucleotide sequence: TGTGCCAGCAGTTACTCCCGAGGGGAAACTGAAGCTTTCTTT. This codes for CASSYSRGETEAFF. V is TRBV6-5 and J is TRBJ1-1; perhaps TRBD1 as D (5 bases). The CDR3 has 14 residues. Germline V lookup: CDR1 MNHEY, CDR2 SVGAGI. V dropped 0 bases and J dropped 5 bases, with 10 bases sitting between them.